This is a list of T cell receptor beta chains from one sample in a study of cytomegalovirus exposure and HLA in healthy donors. Only in-frame clones appear in the TCRdb table, and some are missing; sequencing was by immunoSEQ multiplex PCR. Here the sample spans about 120,000 clones, roughly 90% being singletons. What was sequenced was PBMCs. The source is a woman aged 18-35 years in good health and CMV-seropositive. CDR3s include the opening cysteine and the closing phenylalanine or tryptophan. Each record gives: V gene, CDR3 protein.

V: TRBV7-6; CDR3: CASSPSGTGGKRNTIYF
V: TRBV7-3; CDR3: CASSSLSRGLTGELFF
V: TRBV6-4; CDR3: CASSGTGNTGELFF
V: TRBV6-1; CDR3: CASTNEQTGRQAFF
V: TRBV5-6; CDR3: CASDKTPSQETQYF
V: TRBV9; CDR3: CASSVGSGGTYEQYF
V: TRBV6-6; CDR3: CASSYSRDSTYEQYF
V: TRBV7-9; CDR3: CASSAGTRFVEQFF
V: TRBV5-1; CDR3: CASSLLTSGGGYTF
V: TRBV5-1; CDR3: CASSSSKDRAHLNYEQYF
V: TRBV7-9; CDR3: CASLGTSGSYEQYF
V: TRBV6-6; CDR3: CASSRQGLSEKLFF
V: TRBV4-1; CDR3: CASSQGQGLYNEQFF
V: TRBV2; CDR3: CASRESGLGGSEQYF
V: TRBV5-6; CDR3: CASSLEGFNSPLHF
V: TRBV19; CDR3: CASSMLAGATRSVGEQYF
V: TRBV5-1; CDR3: CASSLQGSTEAFF
V: TRBV5-1; CDR3: CASSWGTGTSSTGELFF
V: TRBV6-1; CDR3: CASMRGDSLNNEQFF
V: TRBV30; CDR3: CAWSPPRGGATDTQYF
V: TRBV19; CDR3: CASSTGSGTDTQYF
V: TRBV27; CDR3: CASSRYSQWDGYTF
V: TRBV15; CDR3: CATSRDLAPERGEQFF
V: TRBV5-1; CDR3: CASSLRSQGNTEAFF
V: TRBV5-1; CDR3: CASSLSRETQYF
V: TRBV18; CDR3: CASSPRQGNTGELFF
V: TRBV27; CDR3: CASLLGQGTNEKLFF
V: TRBV10-2; CDR3: CASRDQTGGLREAGELFF
V: TRBV7-8; CDR3: CASSLPRLATAYNEQFF
V: TRBV4-1; CDR3: CASSQEGLPGGELFF
V: TRBV5-3; CDR3: CARSTDRIAKNIQYF
V: TRBV4-1; CDR3: CASSQGTMPTYEQYF
V: TRBV10-3; CDR3: CAISEGQGDTDTQYF
V: TRBV7-9; CDR3: CASSLGTSLEQYF
V: TRBV6-6; CDR3: CASQTGTTYEQYF
V: TRBV11-2; CDR3: CASSLEDLGWTSYNEQFF
V: TRBV27; CDR3: CASSFGTSGNNEQFF
V: TRBV5-8; CDR3: CASSYPPGDQPQHF
V: TRBV30; CDR3: CAWSTTGDGNTIYF
V: TRBV7-2; CDR3: CASSLSPTAQETQYF
V: TRBV27; CDR3: CATATSGTYTGELFF
V: TRBV5-1; CDR3: CASSKGQGVYEQYF
V: TRBV7-6; CDR3: CASSLQGFGAYEQYF
V: TRBV18; CDR3: CASSSGQGSSYNSPLHF
V: TRBV5-1; CDR3: CASSFDPGNTEAFF